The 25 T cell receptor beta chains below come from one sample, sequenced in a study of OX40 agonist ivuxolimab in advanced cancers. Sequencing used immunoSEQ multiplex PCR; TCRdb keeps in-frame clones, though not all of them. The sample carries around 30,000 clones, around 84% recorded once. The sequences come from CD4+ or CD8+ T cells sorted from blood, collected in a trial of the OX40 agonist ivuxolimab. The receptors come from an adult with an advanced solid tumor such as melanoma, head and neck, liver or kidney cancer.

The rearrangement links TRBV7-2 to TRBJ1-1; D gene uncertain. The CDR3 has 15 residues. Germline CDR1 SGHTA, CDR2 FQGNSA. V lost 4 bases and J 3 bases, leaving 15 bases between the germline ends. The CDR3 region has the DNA TGTGCCAGCAGCTCAAGGCCGGGAACGGACACTGAAGCTTTCTTT. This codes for CASSSRPGTDTEAFF. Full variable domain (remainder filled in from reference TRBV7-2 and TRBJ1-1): GAGVSQSPSNKVTEKGKDVELRCDPISGHTALYWYRQSLGQGLEFLIYFQGNSAPDKSGLPSDRFSAERTGGSVSTLTIQRTQQEDSAVYLCASSSRPGTDTEAFFGQGTRLTVV.

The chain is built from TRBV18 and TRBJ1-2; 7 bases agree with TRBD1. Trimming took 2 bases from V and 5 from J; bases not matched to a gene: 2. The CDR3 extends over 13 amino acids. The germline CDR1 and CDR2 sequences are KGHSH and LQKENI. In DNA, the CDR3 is TGTGCCAGCTCACCATGGGACAGATATGGCTACACCTTC. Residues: CASSPWDRYGYTF.

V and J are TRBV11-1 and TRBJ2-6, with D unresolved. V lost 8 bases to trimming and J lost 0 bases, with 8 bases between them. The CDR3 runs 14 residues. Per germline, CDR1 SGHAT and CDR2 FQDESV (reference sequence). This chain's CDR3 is CASSQRSGANVLTF. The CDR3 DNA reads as TGTGCCAGCTCACAGCGCTCTGGGGCCAACGTCCTGACTTTC.

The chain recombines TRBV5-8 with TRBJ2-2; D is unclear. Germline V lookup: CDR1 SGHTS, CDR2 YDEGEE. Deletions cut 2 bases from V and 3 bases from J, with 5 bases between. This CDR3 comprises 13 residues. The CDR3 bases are TGTGCCAGCAGCTTTGGGTACACCGGGGAGCTGTTTTTT. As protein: CASSFGYTGELFF.

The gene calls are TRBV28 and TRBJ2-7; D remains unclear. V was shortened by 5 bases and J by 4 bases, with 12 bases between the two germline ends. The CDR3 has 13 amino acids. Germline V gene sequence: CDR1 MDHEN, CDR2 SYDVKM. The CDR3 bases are TGTGCCAGCAGTGTCTACGGTTTGTACGAGCAGTACTTC. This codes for CASSVYGLYEQYF.

Written as DNA, the CDR3 is TGTGCCAGCAGCGCCCCGGGACTAGCGGGAGGGAGCTCCTACAATGAGCAGTTCTTC. It translates to CASSAPGLAGGSSYNEQFF. The rearrangement joins TRBV5-4 to TRBJ2-1, with 16 nucleotides matching TRBD2. After removal of 4 bases from V and 0 bases from J, the junction contained 7 bases not matched to a gene. The CDR3 has 19 amino acids. The germline V gene has CDR1 SGHNT and CDR2 YYREEE (reference sequence).

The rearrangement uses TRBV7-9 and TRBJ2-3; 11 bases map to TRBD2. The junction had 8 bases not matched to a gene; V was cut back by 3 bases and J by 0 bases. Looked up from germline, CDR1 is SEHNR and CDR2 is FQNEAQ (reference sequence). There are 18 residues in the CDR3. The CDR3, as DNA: TGTGCCAGCAGCTTTAGCTTTAGACTAGCGGGGAGCACAGATACGCAGTATTTT. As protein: CASSFSFRLAGSTDTQYF.

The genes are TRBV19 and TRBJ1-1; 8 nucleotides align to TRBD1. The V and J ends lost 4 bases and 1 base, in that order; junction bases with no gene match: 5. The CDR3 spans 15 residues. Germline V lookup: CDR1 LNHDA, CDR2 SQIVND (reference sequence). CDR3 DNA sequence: TGTGCCAGTAGTACGGGGGACAGGCGGAACACTGAAGCTTTCTTT. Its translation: CASSTGDRRNTEAFF.

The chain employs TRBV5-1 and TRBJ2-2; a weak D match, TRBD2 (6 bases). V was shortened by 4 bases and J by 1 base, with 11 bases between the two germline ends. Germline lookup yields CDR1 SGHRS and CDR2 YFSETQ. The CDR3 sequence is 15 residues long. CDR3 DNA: TGCGCCAGCAGCACGGACTACCAGAACACCGGGGAGCTGTTTTTT. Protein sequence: CASSTDYQNTGELFF.

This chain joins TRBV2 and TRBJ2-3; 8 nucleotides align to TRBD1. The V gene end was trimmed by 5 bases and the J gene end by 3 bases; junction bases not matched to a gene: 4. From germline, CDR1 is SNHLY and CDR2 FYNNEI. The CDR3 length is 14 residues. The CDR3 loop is CASSRTGFTDTQYF. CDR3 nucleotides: TGTGCCAGCAGTCGGACAGGGTTTACAGATACGCAGTATTTT.

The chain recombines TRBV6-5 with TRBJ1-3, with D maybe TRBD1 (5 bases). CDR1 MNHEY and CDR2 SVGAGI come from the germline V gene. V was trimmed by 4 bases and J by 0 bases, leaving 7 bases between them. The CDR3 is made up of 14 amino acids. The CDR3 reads CASSSGGSGNTIYF. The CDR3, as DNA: TGTGCCAGCAGTTCGGGGGGCTCTGGAAACACCATATATTTT.

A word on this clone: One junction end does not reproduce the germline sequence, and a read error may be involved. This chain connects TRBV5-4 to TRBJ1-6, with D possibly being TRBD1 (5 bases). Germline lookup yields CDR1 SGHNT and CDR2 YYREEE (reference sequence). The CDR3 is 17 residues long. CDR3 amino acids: CTSSLGGTGSYNSPLHF. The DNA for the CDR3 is TGTACCAGCAGCTTGGGAGGGACCGGCTCCTATAATTCACCCCTCCACTTT.

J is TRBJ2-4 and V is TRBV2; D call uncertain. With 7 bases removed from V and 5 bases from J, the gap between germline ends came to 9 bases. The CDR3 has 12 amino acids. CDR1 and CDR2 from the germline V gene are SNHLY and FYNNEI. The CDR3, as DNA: TGTGCCAGCACTCGGTCCCAAAACATTCAGTACTTC. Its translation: CASTRSQNIQYF.

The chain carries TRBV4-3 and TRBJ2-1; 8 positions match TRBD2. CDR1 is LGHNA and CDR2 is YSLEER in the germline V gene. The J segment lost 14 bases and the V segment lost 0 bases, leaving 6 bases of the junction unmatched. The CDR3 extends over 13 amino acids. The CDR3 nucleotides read TGCGCCAGCAGCCAAGATCCGGGGCGGGGGGAGTTCTTC. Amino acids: CASSQDPGRGEFF.

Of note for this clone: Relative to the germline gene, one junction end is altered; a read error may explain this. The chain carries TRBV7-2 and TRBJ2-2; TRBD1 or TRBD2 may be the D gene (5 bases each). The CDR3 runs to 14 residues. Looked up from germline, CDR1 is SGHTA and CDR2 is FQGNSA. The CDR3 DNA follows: TGTGCCAGCAGCTGGGACGGGAACACCGGGGAGCTGTCTTTT. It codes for CASSWDGNTGELSF.

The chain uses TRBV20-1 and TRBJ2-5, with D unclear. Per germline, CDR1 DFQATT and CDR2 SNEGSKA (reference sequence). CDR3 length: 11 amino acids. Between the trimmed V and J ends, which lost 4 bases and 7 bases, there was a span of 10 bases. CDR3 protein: CSATGDRTQYF. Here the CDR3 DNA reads TGCAGTGCTACAGGAGACCGGACCCAGTACTTC.

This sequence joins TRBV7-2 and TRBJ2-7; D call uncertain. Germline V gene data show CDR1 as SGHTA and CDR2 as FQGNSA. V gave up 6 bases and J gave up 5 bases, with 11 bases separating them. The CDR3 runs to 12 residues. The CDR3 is CASSRTVDEQYF. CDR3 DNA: TGTGCCAGCAGTAGGACCGTGGACGAGCAGTACTTC.

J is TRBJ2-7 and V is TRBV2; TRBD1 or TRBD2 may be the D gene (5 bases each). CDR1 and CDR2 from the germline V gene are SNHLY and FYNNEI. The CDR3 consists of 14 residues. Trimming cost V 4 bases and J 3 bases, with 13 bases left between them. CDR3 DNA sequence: TGTGCCAGCAGTGGCCAGGGTGGGGGCTACGAGCAGTACTTC. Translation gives CASSGQGGGYEQYF. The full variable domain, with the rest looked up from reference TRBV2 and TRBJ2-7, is EPEVTQTPSHQVTQMGQEVILRCVPISNHLYFYWYRQILGQKVEFLVSFYNNEISEKSEIFDDQFSVERPDGSNFTLKIRSTKLEDSAMYFCASSGQGGGYEQYFGPGTRLTVT.

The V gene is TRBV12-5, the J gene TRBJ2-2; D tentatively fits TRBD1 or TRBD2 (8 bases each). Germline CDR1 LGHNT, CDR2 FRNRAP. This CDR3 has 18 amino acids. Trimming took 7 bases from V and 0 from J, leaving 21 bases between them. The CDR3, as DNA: TGTGCTAGTGTCGCAGGGGGCACGGGACTAGCGAACACCGGGGAGCTGTTTTTT. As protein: CASVAGGTGLANTGELFF.

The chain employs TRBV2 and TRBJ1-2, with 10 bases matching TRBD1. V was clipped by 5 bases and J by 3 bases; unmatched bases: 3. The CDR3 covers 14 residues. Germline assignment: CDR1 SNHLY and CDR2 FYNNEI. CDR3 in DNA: TGTGCCAGCAGTCCCGGACAGGGGGACTATGGCTACACCTTC. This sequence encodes CASSPGQGDYGYTF.

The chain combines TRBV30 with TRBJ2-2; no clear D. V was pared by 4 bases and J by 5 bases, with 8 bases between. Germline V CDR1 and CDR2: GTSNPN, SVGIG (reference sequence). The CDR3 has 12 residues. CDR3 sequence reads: CAWTPRTGELFF. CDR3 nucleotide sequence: TGTGCCTGGACCCCGAGAACCGGGGAGCTGTTTTTT.

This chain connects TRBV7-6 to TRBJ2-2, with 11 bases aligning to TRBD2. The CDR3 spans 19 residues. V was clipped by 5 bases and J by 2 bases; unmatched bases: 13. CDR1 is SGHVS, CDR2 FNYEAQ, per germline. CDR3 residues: CASSETSGRNGFNTGELFF. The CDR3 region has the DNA TGTGCCAGCAGCGAAACTAGCGGGAGAAATGGATTTAACACCGGGGAGCTGTTTTTT.

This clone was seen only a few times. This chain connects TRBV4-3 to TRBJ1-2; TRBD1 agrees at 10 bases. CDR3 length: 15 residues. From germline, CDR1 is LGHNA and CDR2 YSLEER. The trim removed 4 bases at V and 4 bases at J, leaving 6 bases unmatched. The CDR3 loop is CASSPVGTGAYGYTF. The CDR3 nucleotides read TGCGCCAGCAGCCCCGTTGGGACAGGGGCCTATGGCTACACCTTC.

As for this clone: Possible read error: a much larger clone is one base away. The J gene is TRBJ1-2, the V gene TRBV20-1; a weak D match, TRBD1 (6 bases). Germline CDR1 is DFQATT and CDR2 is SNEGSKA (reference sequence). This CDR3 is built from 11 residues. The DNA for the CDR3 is TGCAGTGTTCAGGGGCCCAATGGCCACACCTTC. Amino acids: CSVQGPNGHTF.

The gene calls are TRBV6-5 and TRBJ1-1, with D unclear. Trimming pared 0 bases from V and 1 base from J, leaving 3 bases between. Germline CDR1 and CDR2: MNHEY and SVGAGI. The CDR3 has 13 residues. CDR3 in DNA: TGTGCCAGCAGTTACTCGTCGAACACTGAAGCTTTCTTT. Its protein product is CASSYSSNTEAFF.